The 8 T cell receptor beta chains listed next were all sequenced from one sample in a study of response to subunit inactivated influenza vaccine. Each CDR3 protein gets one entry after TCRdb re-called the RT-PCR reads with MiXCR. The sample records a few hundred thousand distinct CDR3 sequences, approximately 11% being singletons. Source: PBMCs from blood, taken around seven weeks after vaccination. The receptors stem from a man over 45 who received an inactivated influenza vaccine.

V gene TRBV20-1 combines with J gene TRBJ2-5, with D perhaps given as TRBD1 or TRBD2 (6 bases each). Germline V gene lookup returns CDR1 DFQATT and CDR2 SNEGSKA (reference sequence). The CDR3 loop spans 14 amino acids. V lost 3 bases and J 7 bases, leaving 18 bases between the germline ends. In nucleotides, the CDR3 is TGCAGTGCTAGTAGGTCCTTAGGGGGGAGGACCCAGTACTTC. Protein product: CSASRSLGGRTQYF.

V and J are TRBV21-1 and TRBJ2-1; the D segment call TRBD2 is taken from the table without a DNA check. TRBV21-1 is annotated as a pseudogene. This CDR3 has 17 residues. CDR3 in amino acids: CASSTPVASGRVNEQFF. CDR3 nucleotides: TGTGCCAGCAGCACCCCGGTCGCTAGCGGGAGAGTAAATGAGCAGTTCTTC.

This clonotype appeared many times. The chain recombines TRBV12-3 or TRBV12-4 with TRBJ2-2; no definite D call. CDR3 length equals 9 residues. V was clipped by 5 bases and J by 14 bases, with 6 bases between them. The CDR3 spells CASSPPLFF. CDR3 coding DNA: TGTGCCAGCAGTCCCCCTCTGTTTTTT.

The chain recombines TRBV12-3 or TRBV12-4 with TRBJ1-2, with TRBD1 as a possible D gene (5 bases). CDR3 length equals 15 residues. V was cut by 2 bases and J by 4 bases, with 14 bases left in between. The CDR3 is CASSLSNRRGYGYTF. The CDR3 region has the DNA TGTGCCAGCAGTTTATCCAACAGGAGAGGCTATGGCTACACCTTC.

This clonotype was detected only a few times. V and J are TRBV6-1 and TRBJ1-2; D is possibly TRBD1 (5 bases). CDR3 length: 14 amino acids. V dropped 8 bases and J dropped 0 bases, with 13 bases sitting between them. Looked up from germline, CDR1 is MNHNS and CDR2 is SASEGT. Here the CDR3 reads CASFQGTANYGYTF. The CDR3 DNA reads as TGTGCCAGCTTCCAGGGAACAGCTAACTATGGCTACACCTTC.

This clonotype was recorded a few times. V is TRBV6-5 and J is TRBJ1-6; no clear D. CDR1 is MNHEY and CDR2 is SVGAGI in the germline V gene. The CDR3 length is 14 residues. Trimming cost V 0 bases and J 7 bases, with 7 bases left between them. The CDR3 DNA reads TGTGCCAGCAGTTACTCGAATGGGAATTCACCCCTCCACTTT. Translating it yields CASSYSNGNSPLHF.

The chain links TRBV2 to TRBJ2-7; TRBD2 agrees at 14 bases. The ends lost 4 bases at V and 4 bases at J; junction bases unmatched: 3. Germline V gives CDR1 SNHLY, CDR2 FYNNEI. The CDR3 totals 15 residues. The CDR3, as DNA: TGTGCCAGCAGTGCGGGACTAGCGGGAGCTTACGAGCAGTACTTC. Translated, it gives CASSAGLAGAYEQYF.

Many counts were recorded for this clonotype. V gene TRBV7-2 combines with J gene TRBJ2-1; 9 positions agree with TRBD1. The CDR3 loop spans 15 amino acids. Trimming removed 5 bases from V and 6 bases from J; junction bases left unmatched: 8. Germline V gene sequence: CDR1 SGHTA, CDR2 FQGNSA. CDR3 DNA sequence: TGTGCCAGCAGCCCCCAGACAGGGGGGATCAATGAGCAGTTCTTC. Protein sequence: CASSPQTGGINEQFF.